This T cell receptor (beta chain) originates from a study of beta chain features in type 1 diabetes. The study, taken as a whole, reports: Among patients, naive, central memory and Treg TCRB repertoires appeared more similar than among healthy donors. No resolution was reached here on whether HLA type influences TCRB rearrangement.

The collection from each donor was one heparinised blood draw averaging about 116 mL. Expressed TCRB transcripts got sequenced, as all isolated RNA was reverse transcribed. This table comes from immunoSEQ multiplex PCR, and its TCRdb copy is limited to in-frame clones, with some not included. The sample comprises a few hundred thousand clones, around 13% of which are singletons, and under 0.04% rests with the top ten. To note about this clone: What it binds is unknown.

The V end lost 5 bases, the J end lost 4 bases, and 16 bases lay between the germline ends. Germline lookup yields CDR1 SGHVS and CDR2 FQNEAQ. This CDR3 comprises 15 residues. Sequenced material: naive CD4+ T cells from blood. The chain links TRBV7-8 to TRBJ2-3, with D possibly matching TRBD2 (5 bases). The sequence derives from a man aged 25-45 years in good health. As DNA, the CDR3 is TGTGCCAGCAGCACCAGTGCGCCCGGGGCAGATACGCAGTATTTT. It is translated as CASSTSAPGADTQYF.